Below, 29 T cell receptor beta chains from the same sample are listed, as sequenced in a study of beta chain features in type 1 diabetes. Regarding the study as a whole: Moderate yet significant TCRB CDR3 shortening was seen in Type 1 diabetes patients in all four CD4+ subsets.

Their recognized antigens are unknown. Expressed TCRB transcripts got sequenced, as all isolated RNA was reverse transcribed. Clones were sequenced by immunoSEQ multiplex PCR, and TCRdb holds only the in-frame ones, with some missing. The sample has some 700,000 clones, 13% seen once. Source material: naive CD4+ T cells from blood. These receptors were obtained from a man aged 18 to 30 with type 1 diabetes.

This clone was detected only a few times. V gene TRBV14 combines with J gene TRBJ2-5; D call uncertain. Germline loops: CDR1 SGHDN, CDR2 FVKESK. CDR3 length equals 12 residues. The germline V and J ends were trimmed by 4 bases and 2 bases, with 5 bases remaining between them. The CDR3 coding sequence is TGTGCCAGCAGCCGCGATCAAGAGACCCAGTACTTC. This sequence encodes CASSRDQETQYF.

This clone was detected only a few times. The J gene is TRBJ2-7, the V gene TRBV7-6; D gene ambiguous. V was cut by 1 base and J by 4 bases, with 8 bases left in between. This CDR3 is built from 13 residues. Germline assignment: CDR1 SGHVS and CDR2 FNYEAQ. This CDR3 reads CASSLEAEYEQYF. In DNA, the CDR3 is TGTGCCAGCAGCTTAGAGGCGGAGTACGAGCAGTACTTC.

V gene TRBV29-1 combines with J gene TRBJ1-2, with 8 nucleotides matching TRBD1. In germline, CDR1 is SQVTM, CDR2 ANQGSEA. This CDR3 has 13 amino acids. J lost 6 bases, V lost 7 bases, and 10 bases had no gene match. The CDR3 loop is CSARSTGEDGYTF. CDR3 nucleotides: TGCAGCGCCCGATCGACAGGGGAGGATGGCTACACCTTC.

The rearrangement uses TRBV11-2 and TRBJ2-2, with D perhaps TRBD1 (5 bases). This CDR3 contains 14 residues. Looked up from germline, CDR1 is SGHAT and CDR2 is FQNNGV. V gave up 4 bases and J gave up 1 base, with 7 bases separating them. The CDR3 loop reads CASSSQENTGELFF. The CDR3 region has the DNA TGTGCCAGCAGCTCACAGGAGAACACCGGGGAGCTGTTTTTT.

The chain carries TRBV30 and TRBJ2-3; 8 positions agree with TRBD2. This CDR3 spans 13 amino acids. Germline V gene lookup returns CDR1 GTSNPN and CDR2 SVGIG (reference sequence). V dropped 5 bases and J dropped 6; count of bases not matched to a gene: 7. The CDR3 protein is CAWERGPGDTQYF. The CDR3, as DNA: TGTGCCTGGGAGCGGGGGCCGGGGGATACGCAGTATTTT.

A note on this clone: The sample holds other DNA sequences that translate to the same CDR3. V gene TRBV10-3 combines with J gene TRBJ2-5; D unresolved. V was pared by 3 bases and J by 4 bases, with 6 bases between. This CDR3 spans 12 amino acids. Per germline, CDR1 ENHRY and CDR2 SYGVKD. The CDR3 here is CAISDRGETQYF. The CDR3, as DNA: TGTGCCATCAGTGATAGAGGAGAGACCCAGTACTTC.

In this sample, this clone turned up a few times. The rearrangement joins TRBV19 to TRBJ2-5; D is unclear. CDR3 size: 11 residues. Germline CDR1 LNHDA, CDR2 SQIVND (reference sequence). This CDR3 reads CAVRSRETQYF. Written as DNA, the CDR3 is TGTGCTGTAAGAAGTAGAGAGACCCAGTACTTC.

The V call is TRBV29-1, the J call TRBJ1-1; D gene uncertain. Germline V lookup: CDR1 SQVTM, CDR2 ANQGSEA. Trimming cost V 4 bases and J 1 base, with 13 bases left between them. The CDR3 has 14 amino acids. The DNA for the CDR3 is TGCAGCGTTGCGCCGCGATTGGCGAACACTGAAGCTTTCTTT. It codes for CSVAPRLANTEAFF.

The rearrangement links TRBV30 to TRBJ1-1; the D gene is possibly TRBD1 (6 bases). Trimming shortened V by 1 base and J by 5 bases, and 20 bases separated the two germline ends. CDR1 GTSNPN and CDR2 SVGIG come from the germline V gene (reference sequence). CDR3 length: 16 residues. The CDR3 DNA follows: TGTGCCTGGAGTGCCCTAATACAGGGCCCGGCGACTGAAGCTTTCTTT. This codes for CAWSALIQGPATEAFF.

The chain links TRBV7-3 to TRBJ2-1; no clear D. Trimming left V 5 bases short and J 5 bases short, with 22 bases between. This CDR3 comprises 17 residues. CDR1 is SGHTA and CDR2 is FQGTGA in the germline V gene. The CDR3 region has the DNA TGTGCCAGCAGCCCCCTCGGATCAGGTACTAACAACAATGAGCAGTTCTTC. Encoded protein: CASSPLGSGTNNNEQFF.

This sequence joins TRBV27 and TRBJ2-7; 9 positions agree with TRBD2. CDR1 is MNHEY and CDR2 is SMNVEV in the germline V gene (reference sequence). With 4 bases clipped from V and 0 bases from J, the junction kept 13 bases outside the gene matches. The CDR3 sequence is 18 residues long. The CDR3 nucleotides are TGTGCCAGCAGTTCACTGACCACACCGGGACTAGCCTCCTACGAGCAGTACTTC. Its protein product is CASSSLTTPGLASYEQYF.

The rearrangement joins TRBV7-9 to TRBJ1-3, with D hard to call. The CDR3 is 18 amino acids. Germline V gene data show CDR1 as SEHNR and CDR2 as FQNEAQ (reference sequence). V gave up 2 bases and J gave up 0 bases, with 17 bases separating them. DNA of the CDR3: TGTGCCAGCAGCTTATCGATAGCGGGTGCTCTCTCTGGAAACACCATATATTTT. This translates into CASSLSIAGALSGNTIYF. The full variable domain, rest sourced from reference TRBV7-9 and TRBJ1-3, is DTGVSQNPRHKITKRGQNVTFRCDPISEHNRLYWYRQTLGQGPEFLTYFQNEAQLEKSRLLSDRFSAERPKGSFSTLEIQRTEQGDSAMYLCASSLSIAGALSGNTIYFGEGSWLTVV.

In its sample, this clone was seen a few times. V and J are TRBV19 and TRBJ1-3; tentatively, D is TRBD1 (5 bases). V lost 5 bases to trimming and J lost 0 bases, with 14 bases between them. The CDR3 totals 16 residues. Germline V gene data show CDR1 as LNHDA and CDR2 as SQIVND (reference sequence). CDR3 nucleotide sequence: TGTGCCAGTAGTCGACAGTGGGACGGCTCTGGAAACACCATATATTTT. As protein: CASSRQWDGSGNTIYF.

Points on this clone: Within the sample, other DNA sequences also encode this same CDR3. The chain couples TRBV7-2 to TRBJ2-7, with a weak D call TRBD1 (6 bases). Germline-derived CDR1 and CDR2 are SGHTA and FQGNSA. The V and J ends lost 5 bases and 5 bases respectively, with 16 bases between them. The CDR3 runs 14 residues. CDR3 in amino acids: CASSSQGIKNEQYF. CDR3 sequence (DNA): TGTGCCAGCAGCAGCCAGGGGATCAAGAACGAGCAGTACTTC.

V is TRBV30 and J is TRBJ1-1; D is undetermined. CDR1 is GTSNPN, CDR2 SVGIG, per germline (reference sequence). Trimming took 0 bases from V and 7 from J, leaving 9 bases between them. The CDR3 has 12 residues. CDR3 region: CAWSVRKGEAFF. CDR3 sequence (DNA): TGTGCCTGGAGTGTCAGAAAAGGTGAAGCTTTCTTT.

The table lists this clone with a few counts. V is TRBV19 and J is TRBJ1-1; TRBD1 matches 10 bases. Germline loops: CDR1 LNHDA, CDR2 SQIVND (reference sequence). The CDR3 loop spans 15 amino acids. Trimming removed 7 bases from V and 4 bases from J; junction bases left unmatched: 9. The CDR3 loop is CASTTPRTGGTEAFF. The CDR3 DNA is TGTGCCAGTACCACCCCCCGGACAGGGGGCACTGAAGCTTTCTTT.

The chain links TRBV30 to TRBJ2-7; 7 nucleotides agree with TRBD1. Per germline, CDR1 GTSNPN and CDR2 SVGIG (reference sequence). This CDR3 has 13 residues. With 4 bases clipped from V and 7 bases from J, the junction kept 10 bases outside the gene matches. CDR3 loop: CAWTGTVPREQYF. The CDR3 DNA follows: TGTGCCTGGACCGGGACAGTCCCCCGGGAGCAGTACTTC. The full variable domain, in which reference TRBV30 and TRBJ2-7 provide the parts outside the CDR3, is SQTIHQWPATLVQPVGSPLSLECTVEGTSNPNLYWYRQAAGRGLQLLFYSVGIGQISSEVPQNLSASRPQDRQFILSSKKLLLSDSGFYLCAWTGTVPREQYFGPGTRLTVT.

The V call is TRBV29-1, the J call TRBJ1-1; maybe TRBD1 (6 bases). The germline CDR1 and CDR2 sequences are SQVTM and ANQGSEA. V was trimmed by 6 bases and J by 5 bases, leaving 16 bases between them. The CDR3 has 13 amino acids. CDR3 sequence: CSVGRGSWTEAFF. The CDR3 DNA reads TGCAGCGTGGGCAGGGGAAGTTGGACTGAAGCTTTCTTT.

The chain combines TRBV7-3 with TRBJ2-2; D may be TRBD1 (6 bases). The V end was cut by 4 bases, the J end by 7 bases, with 13 bases between. CDR3 length equals 14 residues. CDR1 and CDR2 from the germline V gene are SGHTA and FQGTGA. CDR3 sequence: CASSSQGVSGELFF. The CDR3 DNA is TGTGCCAGCAGCTCACAGGGTGTGAGCGGGGAGCTGTTTTTT. Full variable domain (outside the CDR3, taken from reference TRBV7-3 and TRBJ2-2): GAGVSQTPSNKVTEKGKYVELRCDPISGHTALYWYRQSLGQGPEFLIYFQGTGAADDSGLPNDRFFAVRPEGSVSTLKIQRTERGDSAVYLCASSSQGVSGELFFGEGSRLTVL.

The chain has TRBV7-8 and TRBJ1-6; no reliable D call. Looked up from germline, CDR1 is SGHVS and CDR2 is FQNEAQ. CDR3 length: 16 amino acids. Trimming shortened V by 4 bases and J by 0 bases, and 10 bases separated the two germline ends. The CDR3 loop reads CASSYAISSYNSPLHF. CDR3 nucleotide sequence: TGTGCCAGCAGCTACGCCATCAGCTCCTATAATTCACCCCTCCACTTT.

This clone was observed a few times. V gene TRBV10-3 combines with J gene TRBJ1-1; D gene uncertain. Deletions cut 0 bases from V and 6 bases from J, with 11 bases between. Per germline, CDR1 ENHRY and CDR2 SYGVKD. The CDR3 totals 14 residues. CDR3 amino acids: CAISESSIISEAFF. CDR3 bases: TGTGCCATCAGTGAGTCTAGCATTATCTCTGAAGCTTTCTTT.

The CDR3 coding sequence is TGTGCCAGCAATAGAGGGTTAGGGTACAATGAGCAGTTCTTC. Its protein is CASNRGLGYNEQFF. V and J are TRBV28 and TRBJ2-1; tentative D call: TRBD2 (5 bases). The CDR3 spans 14 residues. V lost 7 bases and J lost 4, with 14 bases in between. The V gene's germline CDR1 is MDHEN and CDR2 SYDVKM.

The genes are TRBV6-1 and TRBJ1-5; D not certain. V was trimmed by 0 bases and J by 5 bases, leaving 8 bases between them. In germline, CDR1 is MNHNS, CDR2 SASEGT. The CDR3 sequence is 14 residues long. DNA of the CDR3: TGTGCCAGCAGTGAAGCGCCAGGATATCAGCCCCAGCATTTT. Amino acid sequence: CASSEAPGYQPQHF.

J is TRBJ1-1 and V is TRBV2; D uncertain. The CDR3 runs 14 residues. Between the trimmed V and J ends, which lost 5 bases and 4 bases, there was a span of 14 bases. CDR1 and CDR2 (germline): SNHLY, FYNNEI. CDR3 loop: CASSQTGRSTEAFF. The CDR3 coding sequence is TGTGCCAGCAGTCAAACCGGGCGTAGCACTGAAGCTTTCTTT.

This clone showed up just a few times. The genes are TRBV5-6 and TRBJ1-1; D ambiguous. The germline V gene encodes CDR1 SGHDT and CDR2 YYEEEE. V lost 2 bases and J 3 bases, leaving 8 bases between the germline ends. This CDR3 contains 13 residues. The CDR3 sequence: CASSFSIDTEAFF. The CDR3 nucleotides are TGTGCCAGCAGCTTCTCGATCGACACTGAAGCTTTCTTT. Combining the CDR3 with reference TRBV5-6 and TRBJ1-1 gives the whole variable domain DAGVTQSPTHLIKTRGQQVTLRCSPKSGHDTVSWYQQALGQGPQFIFQYYEEEERQRGNFPDRFSGHQFPNYSSELNVNALLLGDSALYLCASSFSIDTEAFFGQGTRLTVV.

This clone showed up just a few times. This rearrangement joins TRBV5-1 to TRBJ1-2, with D possibly matching TRBD1 (6 bases). From germline, CDR1 is SGHRS and CDR2 YFSETQ. The V end was cut by 4 bases, the J end by 3 bases, with 10 bases between. The CDR3 is 13 amino acids. The CDR3 sequence is CASSRTDYYGYTF. The DNA of the CDR3 is TGCGCCAGCAGCCGGACAGACTACTATGGCTACACCTTC.

This clone turned up a few times. The V call is TRBV7-9, the J call TRBJ1-5, with 8 nucleotides matching TRBD1. Germline trimming cut 5 bases from V and 3 bases from J; bases unmatched to any gene: 3. From germline, CDR1 is SEHNR and CDR2 FQNEAQ (reference sequence). The CDR3 sequence is 14 residues long. The CDR3 DNA is TGTGCCAGCAGCCCACAGGGGGACAATCAGCCCCAGCATTTT. It yields the protein CASSPQGDNQPQHF.

This sequence joins TRBV19 and TRBJ1-1; TRBD1 matches 7 bases. CDR1 is LNHDA, CDR2 SQIVND, per germline (reference sequence). The CDR3 is made up of 14 amino acids. The junction had 11 bases not matched to a gene; V was cut back by 10 bases and J by 3 bases. The CDR3 reads CATSDRPMDTEAFF. CDR3 in DNA: TGTGCCACTTCGGACAGGCCGATGGACACTGAAGCTTTCTTT.

This clone was found a few times. This chain connects TRBV30 to TRBJ1-1, with D possibly matching TRBD1 (5 bases). Trimming removed 2 bases at V and 3 bases at J, with 10 bases between. The length of the CDR3 is 13 residues. Germline loops: CDR1 GTSNPN, CDR2 SVGIG (reference sequence). CDR3 sequence (DNA): TGTGCCTGGAGTCGGGGGAGAGACACTGAAGCTTTCTTT. Translating gives CAWSRGRDTEAFF.